This T cell receptor (beta chain) emerged from a study of blood T cell repertoires in COVID-19 (dated by TCRdb to about 2020). As for the study more broadly: Samples from collaborators originated in the United States, Italy and Spain and spanned both the acute and convalescent phases of COVID-19. Where available, HLA class I and class II types were obtained from metadata supplied by the sample provider rather than from assay-based typing. The samples were drawn from two sources: the first 160 participants of the ongoing ImmuneRACE study, and 1,200 or so subjects contributed by 6 global collaborators. The repertoires were released in a freely available public database meant as a resource for research on the immune response to SARS-CoV-2. The material from the prospective study consisted of cDNA or gDNA derived from T cells, B-cell-depleted T cells, or PBMCs. A de-identified subject ID, COVID-19 status, age in years and sex were almost always included in the sample metadata. The dataset comprised deeply sampled blood TCRbeta repertoires from subjects exposed to, actively infected with, or recovered from COVID-19. The investigation overall reported the following: Clinical and demographic metadata were provided uncurated, with the amount varying by source and participant.

The CDR3 spans 13 residues, from the cysteine through the phenylalanine. The only DNA kept is the CDR3, 39 bases in frame from the first base. The junction carries 9 bases between V and J, which are trimmed by 0 bases and 4 bases respectively. CDR1 and CDR2 were assigned from the germline V gene (reference sequence) as GTSNPN and SVGIG. The immunoSEQ Assay, a bias-controlled multiplex PCR, was used to amplify TCRbeta CDR3 regions from genomic DNA. The authors' pipeline ran thus. Nucleated cell counts per sample were estimated from amplification of reference gene primers within the assay. To quantify the absolute abundance of each unique TCRbeta CDR3 rearrangement, sequence reads were collapsed and filtered. Productive Simpson clonality was computed per sample as the square root of Simpson's diversity index over productive rearrangements. The clones in this table, taken by TCRdb from immuneACCESS, are in-frame only. Not every clone is retained; where verified, under half of the shortfall comes from an unresolved V gene, and the cause of the rest is unknown. V and J calls and clone size follow that table, whereas D and trimming were derived from the DNA. Recorded for this sample are under 250,000 clones; roughly 80% of them occurred a single time. Approximately 9.1% of the sample rests with the top ten.

Regarding this clone: Its antigen has not been determined. No per-base quality is available; no much larger clone lies one base away.

Whole blood was collected in K2EDTA tubes by collaborating institutions according to the institutions' own protocols. For TCRbeta analysis, collaborators shipped samples as frozen whole blood, isolated PBMCs, or DNA extracted from either of those sample types. This receptor was identified in an older man with acute or convalescent COVID-19. The rearrangement combines TRBV30 with TRBJ1-1, and perhaps TRBD1 as D gene, on 6 matching bases. Sequencing used peripheral blood. The CDR3 reads CAWSVGGSTEAFF. In nucleotide form, the sequence is TGTGCCTGGAGTGTAGGGGGAAGCACTGAAGCTTTCTTT.